A selection of T cell receptor beta chains follows, all from one sample in a study of early T cells in non-severe SARS-CoV-2 infection. TCRdb reprocessed the 5' RACE reads with MiXCR, giving one entry per CDR3 protein. The sample contains tens of thousands of distinct CDR3 sequences, 4.5% of which appear only once. Sequencing was carried out using whole blood. These TCRs come from an adult who was a healthcare worker with PCR-confirmed SARS-CoV-2 infection or an uninfected control (not recorded which). Each CDR3 is given with its conserved first and last residue. Each record gives: clone size, J gene, D gene, V gene, CDR3 protein, CDR3 DNA. The D gene is left open where the match is weak. Expanded clones get a size class; other rows say once, few or many, or leave the size out.

>many|TRBJ2-1|-|TRBV7-2
CASSLEQLNEQFF
TGTGCCAGCAGCTTGGAACAGCTCAATGAGCAGTTCTTC
>many|TRBJ2-3|-|TRBV11-2
CASSPLLGTDTQYF
TGTGCCAGCAGCCCCCTCTTGGGCACAGATACGCAGTATTTT
>many|TRBJ2-5|-|TRBV5-4
CASSTRGVATQYF
TGTGCCAGCAGCACCCGTGGGGTAGCGACCCAGTACTTC
>many|TRBJ1-2|-|TRBV6-2/TRBV6-3
CASSYSEGHLNYGYTF
TGTGCCAGCAGTTACTCGGAAGGACATCTTAACTATGGCTACACCTTC
>many|TRBJ1-1|-|TRBV27
CASSFRGGTEAFF
TGTGCCAGCAGTTTTCGAGGGGGCACTGAAGCTTTCTTT
>many|TRBJ1-2|-|TRBV27
CASSYQADLNGYTF
TGTGCCAGCAGCTATCAGGCGGACCTGAATGGCTACACCTTC
>-|TRBJ2-6|-|TRBV28
CASSLWGRGANVLTF
TGTGCCAGCAGTTTATGGGGGCGCGGGGCCAACGTCCTGACTTTC
>many|TRBJ2-1|TRBD2|TRBV6-1
CASRTGGYQRAEQFF
TGTGCCAGCAGAACGGGAGGGTACCAACGGGCTGAGCAGTTCTTC
>many|TRBJ2-3|TRBD1|TRBV5-8
CASSPGTDLLTDTQYF
TGTGCCAGCAGCCCGGGGACAGACCTCTTAACAGATACGCAGTATTTT
>-|TRBJ2-5|-|TRBV28
CASSLEGQGILETQYF
TGTGCCAGCAGTTTAGAAGGGCAGGGGATTTTGGAGACCCAGTACTTC
>many|TRBJ2-3|-|TRBV7-2
CASSLEGETDTQYF
TGTGCCAGCAGCTTAGAAGGGGAAACAGATACGCAGTATTTT
>medium-sized|TRBJ1-6|-|TRBV7-2
CASTARDKYNSPLHF
TGTGCCAGCACCGCCCGGGACAAATATAATTCACCCCTCCACTTT
>-|TRBJ1-6|-|TRBV18
CASSLSGRHRNSPLHF
TGTGCCAGCTCGCTTTCCGGGAGACACCGCAATTCACCCCTCCACTTT
>many|TRBJ1-1|-|TRBV29-1
CSAVDRQENTEAFF
TGCAGCGCCGTAGACAGACAAGAGAACACTGAAGCTTTCTTT
>medium-sized|TRBJ2-7|-|TRBV13
CASGRGTYEQYF
TGTGCCAGTGGGCGGGGAACTTACGAGCAGTACTTC
>-|TRBJ1-1|-|TRBV10-3
CAISESALGPEAFF
TGTGCCATCAGTGAGTCGGCCCTGGGACCTGAAGCTTTCTTT
>-|TRBJ2-3|-|TRBV6-2/TRBV6-3
CASSYSGSYGTDTQYF
TGTGCCAGCAGTTACTCCGGCAGTTATGGCACAGATACGCAGTATTTT
>few|TRBJ1-1|TRBD1|TRBV4-2
CASSHPTGATEAFF
TGTGCCAGCAGCCACCCGACAGGGGCCACTGAAGCTTTCTTT
>many|TRBJ1-5|-|TRBV5-1
CASSLEGYSNQPQHF
TGCGCCAGCAGCTTGGAGGGTTATAGCAATCAGCCCCAGCATTTT